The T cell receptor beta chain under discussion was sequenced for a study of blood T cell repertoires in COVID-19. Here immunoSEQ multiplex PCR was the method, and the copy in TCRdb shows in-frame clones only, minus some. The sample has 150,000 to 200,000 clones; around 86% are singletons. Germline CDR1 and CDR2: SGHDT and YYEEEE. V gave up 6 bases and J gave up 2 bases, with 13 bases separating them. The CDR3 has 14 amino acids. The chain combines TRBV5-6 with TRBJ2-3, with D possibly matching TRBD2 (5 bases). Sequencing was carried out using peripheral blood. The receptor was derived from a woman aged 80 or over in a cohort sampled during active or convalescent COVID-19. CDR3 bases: TGTGCCAGCACCAAACGGACTCTCACAGATACGCAGTATTTT. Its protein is CASTKRTLTDTQYF.